This note documents a single TCR beta chain sequence. The sample comes from a study of blood T cell repertoires in COVID-19. Clones were read by immunoSEQ multiplex PCR, and TCRdb kept only the in-frame ones, dropping some. The sample has about 150,000 clones; about 80% are singletons. Sequencing was done on a sample of peripheral blood. The TCR originated in a woman in her sixties or seventies with acute or convalescent COVID-19.

CDR3 nucleotide sequence: TGCGCCAGCAGCGCCCTGAGGCAGGGAAATCAGCCCCAGCATTTT. This gives the protein CASSALRQGNQPQHF. The gene calls are TRBV4-1 and TRBJ1-5; tentative D call: TRBD1 (5 bases). CDR1 is MGHRA, CDR2 YSYEKL, per germline. Deletions cut 5 bases from V and 4 bases from J, with 15 bases between. This CDR3 spans 15 amino acids.